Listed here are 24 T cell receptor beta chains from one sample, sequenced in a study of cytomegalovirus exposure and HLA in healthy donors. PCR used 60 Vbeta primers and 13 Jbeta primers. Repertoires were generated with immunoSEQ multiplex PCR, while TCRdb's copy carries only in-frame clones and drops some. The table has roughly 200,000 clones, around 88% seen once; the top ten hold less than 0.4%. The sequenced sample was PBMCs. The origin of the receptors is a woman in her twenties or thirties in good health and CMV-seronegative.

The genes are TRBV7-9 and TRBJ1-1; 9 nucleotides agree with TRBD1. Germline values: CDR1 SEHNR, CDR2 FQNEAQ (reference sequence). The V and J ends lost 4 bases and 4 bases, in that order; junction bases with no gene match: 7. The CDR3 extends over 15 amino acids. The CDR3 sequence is CASSSPDRGTTEAFF. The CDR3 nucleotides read TGTGCCAGCAGCTCACCGGACAGGGGTACCACTGAAGCTTTCTTT.

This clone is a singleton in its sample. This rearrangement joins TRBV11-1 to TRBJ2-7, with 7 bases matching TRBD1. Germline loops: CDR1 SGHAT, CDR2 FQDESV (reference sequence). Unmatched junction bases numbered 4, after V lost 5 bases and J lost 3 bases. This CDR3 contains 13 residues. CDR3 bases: TGTGCCAGCAGCCGGACAGGACTCTACGAGCAGTACTTC. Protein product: CASSRTGLYEQYF.

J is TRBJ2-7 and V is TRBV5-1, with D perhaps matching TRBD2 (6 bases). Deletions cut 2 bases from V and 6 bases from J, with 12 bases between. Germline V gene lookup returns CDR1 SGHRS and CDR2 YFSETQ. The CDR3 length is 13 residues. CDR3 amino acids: CASSLRRDSEQYF. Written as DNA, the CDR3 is TGCGCCAGCAGCTTAAGGCGGGATAGCGAGCAGTACTTC.

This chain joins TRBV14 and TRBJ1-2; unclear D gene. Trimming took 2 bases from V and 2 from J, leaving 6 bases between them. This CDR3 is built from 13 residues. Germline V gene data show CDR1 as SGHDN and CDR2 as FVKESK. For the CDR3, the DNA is TGTGCCAGCAGCCAAAGAGGGAACTATGGCTACACCTTC. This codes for CASSQRGNYGYTF.

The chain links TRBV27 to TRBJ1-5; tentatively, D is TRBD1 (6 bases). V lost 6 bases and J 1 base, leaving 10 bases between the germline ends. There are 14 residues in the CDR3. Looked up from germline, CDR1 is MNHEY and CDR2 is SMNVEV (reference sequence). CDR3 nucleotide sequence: TGTGCCAGCAGCACAACAGGGAGCAATCAGCCCCAGCATTTT. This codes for CASSTTGSNQPQHF.

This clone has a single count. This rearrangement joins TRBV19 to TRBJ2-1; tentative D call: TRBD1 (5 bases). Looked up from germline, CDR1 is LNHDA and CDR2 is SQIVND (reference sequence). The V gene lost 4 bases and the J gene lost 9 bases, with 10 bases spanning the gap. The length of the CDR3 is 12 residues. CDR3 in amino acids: CASSTPGIEQFF. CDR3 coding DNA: TGTGCCAGTAGTACCCCAGGGATTGAGCAGTTCTTC.

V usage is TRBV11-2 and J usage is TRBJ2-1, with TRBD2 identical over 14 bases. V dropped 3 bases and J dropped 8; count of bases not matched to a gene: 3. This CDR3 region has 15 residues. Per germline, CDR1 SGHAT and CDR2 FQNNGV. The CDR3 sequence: CASSFRLAGGYEQFF. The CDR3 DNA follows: TGTGCCAGCAGCTTCCGACTAGCGGGAGGGTATGAGCAGTTCTTC.

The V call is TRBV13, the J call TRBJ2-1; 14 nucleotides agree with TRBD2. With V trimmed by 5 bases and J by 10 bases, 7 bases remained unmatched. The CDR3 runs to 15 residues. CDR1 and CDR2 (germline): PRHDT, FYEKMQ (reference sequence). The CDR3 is CASSEPGLAGEEQFF. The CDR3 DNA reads TGTGCCAGCAGCGAACCGGGACTAGCGGGAGAAGAGCAGTTCTTC.

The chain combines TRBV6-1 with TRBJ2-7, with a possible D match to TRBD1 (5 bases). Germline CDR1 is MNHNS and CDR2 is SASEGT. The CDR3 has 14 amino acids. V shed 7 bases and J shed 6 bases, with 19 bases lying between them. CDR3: CASTRQSPAVEQYF. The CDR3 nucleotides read TGTGCCAGCACTAGACAGTCGCCGGCCGTCGAGCAGTACTTC.

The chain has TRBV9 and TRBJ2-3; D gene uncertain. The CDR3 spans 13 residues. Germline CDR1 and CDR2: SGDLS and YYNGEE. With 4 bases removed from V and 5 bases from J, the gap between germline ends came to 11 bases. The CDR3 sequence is CASSPSQLDTQYF. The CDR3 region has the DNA TGTGCCAGCAGCCCCTCACAATTAGATACGCAGTATTTT.

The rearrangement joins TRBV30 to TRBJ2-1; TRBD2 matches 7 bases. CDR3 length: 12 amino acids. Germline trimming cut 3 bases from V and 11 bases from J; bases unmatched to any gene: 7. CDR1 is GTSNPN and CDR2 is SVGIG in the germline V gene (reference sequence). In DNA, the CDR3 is TGTGCCTGGAGCCTCGGGGGGTGGAAGCAGTTCTTC. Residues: CAWSLGGWKQFF.

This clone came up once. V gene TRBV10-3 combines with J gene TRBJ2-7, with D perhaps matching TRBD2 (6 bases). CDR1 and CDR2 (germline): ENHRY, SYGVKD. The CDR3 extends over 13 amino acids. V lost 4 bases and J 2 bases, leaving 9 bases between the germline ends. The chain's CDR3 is CAISVRGTYEQYF. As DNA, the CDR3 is TGTGCCATCAGTGTGCGGGGTACCTACGAGCAGTACTTC.

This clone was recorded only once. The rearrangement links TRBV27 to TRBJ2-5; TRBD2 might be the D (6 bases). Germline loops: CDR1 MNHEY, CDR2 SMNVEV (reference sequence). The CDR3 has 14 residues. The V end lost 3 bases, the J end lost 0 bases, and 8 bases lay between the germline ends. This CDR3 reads CASSFRGYQETQYF. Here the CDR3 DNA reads TGTGCCAGCAGTTTCCGGGGGTACCAAGAGACCCAGTACTTC.

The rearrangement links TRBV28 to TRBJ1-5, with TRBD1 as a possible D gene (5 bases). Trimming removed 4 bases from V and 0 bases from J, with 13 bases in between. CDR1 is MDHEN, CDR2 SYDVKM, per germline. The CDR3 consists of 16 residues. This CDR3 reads CASSYGQGGSNQPQHF. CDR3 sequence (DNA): TGTGCCAGCAGTTATGGGCAGGGCGGTAGCAATCAGCCCCAGCATTTT.

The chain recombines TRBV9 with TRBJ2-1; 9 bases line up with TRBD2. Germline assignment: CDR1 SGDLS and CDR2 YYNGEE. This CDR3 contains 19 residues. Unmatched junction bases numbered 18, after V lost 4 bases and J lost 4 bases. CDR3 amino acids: CASSTRGPPGLAPYNEQFF. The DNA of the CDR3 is TGTGCCAGCAGCACCAGGGGTCCACCGGGACTAGCTCCTTACAATGAGCAGTTCTTC.

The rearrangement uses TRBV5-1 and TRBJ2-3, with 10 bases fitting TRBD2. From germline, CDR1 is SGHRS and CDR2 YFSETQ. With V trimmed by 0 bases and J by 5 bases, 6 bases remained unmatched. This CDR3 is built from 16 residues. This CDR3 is CASSLGASGSRDTQYF. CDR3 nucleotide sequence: TGCGCCAGCAGCTTGGGCGCTAGCGGGAGTCGAGATACGCAGTATTTT.

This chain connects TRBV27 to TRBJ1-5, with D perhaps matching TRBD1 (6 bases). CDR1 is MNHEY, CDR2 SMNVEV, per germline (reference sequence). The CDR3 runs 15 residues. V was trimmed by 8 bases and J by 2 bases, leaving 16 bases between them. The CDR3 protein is CASQNQGNGNQPQHF. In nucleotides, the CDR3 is TGTGCCAGCCAGAATCAGGGGAATGGCAATCAGCCCCAGCATTTT.

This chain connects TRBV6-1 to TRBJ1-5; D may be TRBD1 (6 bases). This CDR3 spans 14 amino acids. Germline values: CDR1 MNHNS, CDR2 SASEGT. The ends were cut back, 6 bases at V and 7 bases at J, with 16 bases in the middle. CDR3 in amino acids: CASRREGGLQPQHF. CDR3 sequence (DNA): TGTGCCAGCAGGAGGGAGGGGGGGCTGCAGCCCCAGCATTTT.

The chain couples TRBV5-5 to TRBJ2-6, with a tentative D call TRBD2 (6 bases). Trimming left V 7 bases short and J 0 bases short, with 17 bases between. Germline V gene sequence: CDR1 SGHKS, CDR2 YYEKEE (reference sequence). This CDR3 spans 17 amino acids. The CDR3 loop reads CASLSGALDSGANVLTF. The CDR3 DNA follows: TGTGCCAGCCTCTCGGGAGCGCTCGACTCTGGGGCCAACGTCCTGACTTTC. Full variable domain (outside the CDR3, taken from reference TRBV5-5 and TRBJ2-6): DAGVTQSPTHLIKTRGQQVTLRCSPISGHKSVSWYQQVLGQGPQFIFQYYEKEERGRGNFPDRFSARQFPNYSSELNVNALLLGDSALYLCASLSGALDSGANVLTFGAGSRLTVL.

As DNA, the CDR3 is TGTGCCAGCAGCGTAGTACAGTCCACAGATACGCAGTATTTT. This encodes CASSVVQSTDTQYF. The genes are TRBV9 and TRBJ2-3, with no clear D. Between the trimmed V and J ends, which lost 0 bases and 2 bases, there was a span of 7 bases. Germline CDR1 SGDLS, CDR2 YYNGEE. This CDR3 has 14 amino acids. Together with reference TRBV9 and TRBJ2-3, the CDR3 gives the full variable domain: DSGVTQTPKHLITATGQRVTLRCSPRSGDLSVYWYQQSLDQGLQFLIQYYNGEERAKGNILERFSAQQFPDLHSELNLSSLELGDSALYFCASSVVQSTDTQYFGPGTRLTVL.

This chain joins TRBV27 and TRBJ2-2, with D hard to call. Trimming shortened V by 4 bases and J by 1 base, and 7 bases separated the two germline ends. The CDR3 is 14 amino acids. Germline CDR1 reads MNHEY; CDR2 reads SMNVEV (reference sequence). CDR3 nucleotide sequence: TGTGCCAGCAGTTCCCCCGGGAACACCGGGGAGCTGTTTTTT. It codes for CASSSPGNTGELFF.

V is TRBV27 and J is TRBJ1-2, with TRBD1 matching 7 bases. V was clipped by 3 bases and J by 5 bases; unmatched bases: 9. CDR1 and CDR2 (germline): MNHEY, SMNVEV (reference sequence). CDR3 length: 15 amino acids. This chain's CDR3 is CASSFRTGEGYGYTF. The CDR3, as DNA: TGTGCCAGCAGTTTTAGGACAGGCGAGGGGTATGGCTACACCTTC.

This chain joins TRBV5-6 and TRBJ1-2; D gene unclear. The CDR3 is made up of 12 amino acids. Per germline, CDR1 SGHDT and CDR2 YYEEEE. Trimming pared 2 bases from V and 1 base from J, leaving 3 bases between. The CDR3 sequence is CASSLLNYGYTF. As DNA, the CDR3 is TGTGCCAGCAGCTTACTTAACTATGGCTACACCTTC.

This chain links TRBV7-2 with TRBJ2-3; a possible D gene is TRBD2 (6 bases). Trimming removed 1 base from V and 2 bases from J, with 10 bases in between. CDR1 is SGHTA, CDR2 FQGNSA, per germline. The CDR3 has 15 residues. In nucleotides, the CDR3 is TGTGCCAGCAGCTTAGTGGGGGGACCCACAGATACGCAGTATTTT. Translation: CASSLVGGPTDTQYF.